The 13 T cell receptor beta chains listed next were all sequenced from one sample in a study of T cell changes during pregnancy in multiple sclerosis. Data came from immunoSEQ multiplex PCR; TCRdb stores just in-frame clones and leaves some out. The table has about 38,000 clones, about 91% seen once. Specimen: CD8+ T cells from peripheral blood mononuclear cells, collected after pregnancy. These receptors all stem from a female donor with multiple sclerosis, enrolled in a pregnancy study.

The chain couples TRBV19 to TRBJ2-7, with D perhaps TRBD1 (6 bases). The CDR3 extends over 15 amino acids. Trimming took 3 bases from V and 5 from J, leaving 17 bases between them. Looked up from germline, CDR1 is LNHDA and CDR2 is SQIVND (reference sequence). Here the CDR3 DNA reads TGTGCCAGTAGTATGATCCCCGGGACAAGAAACGAGCAGTACTTC. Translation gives CASSMIPGTRNEQYF.

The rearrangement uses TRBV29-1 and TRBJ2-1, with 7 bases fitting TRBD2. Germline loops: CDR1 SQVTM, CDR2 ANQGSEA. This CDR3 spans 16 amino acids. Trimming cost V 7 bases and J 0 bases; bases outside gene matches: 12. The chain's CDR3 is CSARGVPAGSYNEQFF. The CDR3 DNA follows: TGCAGCGCCCGGGGGGTCCCAGCGGGCTCCTACAATGAGCAGTTCTTC.

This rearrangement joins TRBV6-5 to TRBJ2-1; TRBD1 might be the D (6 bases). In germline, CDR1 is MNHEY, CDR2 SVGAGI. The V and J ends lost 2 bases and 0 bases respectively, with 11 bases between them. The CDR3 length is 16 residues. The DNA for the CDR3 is TGTGCCAGCAGTTACGGGGGCGGCTTCTCCTACAATGAGCAGTTCTTC. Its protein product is CASSYGGGFSYNEQFF.

The CDR3 sequence: CASSNDRATNEKLFF. The DNA for the CDR3 is TGTGCCAGCAGTAACGACAGAGCAACTAATGAAAAACTGTTTTTT. The chain carries TRBV6-6 and TRBJ1-4; maybe TRBD1 (5 bases). V shed 5 bases and J shed 0 bases, with 10 bases lying between them. Germline lookup yields CDR1 MNHNY and CDR2 SVGAGI (reference sequence). The CDR3 extends over 15 amino acids.

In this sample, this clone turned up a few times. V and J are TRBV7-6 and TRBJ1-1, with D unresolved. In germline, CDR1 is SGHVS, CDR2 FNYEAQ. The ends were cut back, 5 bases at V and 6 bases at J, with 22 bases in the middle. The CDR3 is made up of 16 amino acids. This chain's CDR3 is CASSPSSTGFTAEAFF. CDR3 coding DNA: TGTGCCAGCAGCCCCTCATCCACCGGGTTTACGGCTGAAGCTTTCTTT.

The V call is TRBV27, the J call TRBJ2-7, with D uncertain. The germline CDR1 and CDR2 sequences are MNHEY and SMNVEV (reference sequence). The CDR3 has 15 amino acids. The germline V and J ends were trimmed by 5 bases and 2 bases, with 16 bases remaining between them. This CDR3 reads CASSLTQIPTYEQYF. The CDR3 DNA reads TGTGCCAGCAGTCTCACTCAAATACCCACCTACGAGCAGTACTTC.

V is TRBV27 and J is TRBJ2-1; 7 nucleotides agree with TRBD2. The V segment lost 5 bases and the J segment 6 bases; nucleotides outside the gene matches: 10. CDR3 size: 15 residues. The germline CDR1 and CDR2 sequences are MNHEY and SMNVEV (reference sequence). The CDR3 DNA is TGTGCCAGCAGTCCCCCGGCGGGAGCTGGCAATGAGCAGTTCTTC. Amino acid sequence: CASSPPAGAGNEQFF.

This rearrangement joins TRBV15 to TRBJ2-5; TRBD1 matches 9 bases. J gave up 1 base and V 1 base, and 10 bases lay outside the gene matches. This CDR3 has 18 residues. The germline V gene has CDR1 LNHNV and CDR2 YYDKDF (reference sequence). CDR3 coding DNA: TGTGCCACCAGCAGAGCCGGGACAGGGTTTTATGGCCAAGAGACCCAGTACTTC. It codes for CATSRAGTGFYGQETQYF.

CDR3 residues: CASDRDRTGVNTEAFF. CDR3 sequence (DNA): TGTGCCAGCGACCGGGATCGGACAGGAGTGAACACTGAAGCTTTCTTT. This chain uses TRBV28 with TRBJ1-1, with 7 bases matching TRBD1. The junction had 12 bases not matched to a gene; V was cut back by 8 bases and J by 0 bases. CDR3 length equals 16 residues. Germline CDR1 and CDR2: MDHEN and SYDVKM.

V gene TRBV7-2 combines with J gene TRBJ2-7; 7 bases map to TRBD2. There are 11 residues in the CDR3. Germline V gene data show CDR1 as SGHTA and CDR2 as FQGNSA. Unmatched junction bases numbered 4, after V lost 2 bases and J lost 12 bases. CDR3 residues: CASSLWGGMYF. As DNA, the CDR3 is TGTGCCAGCAGCTTATGGGGGGGAATGTACTTC. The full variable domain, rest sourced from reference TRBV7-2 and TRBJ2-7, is GAGVSQSPSNKVTEKGKDVELRCDPISGHTALYWYRQSLGQGLEFLIYFQGNSAPDKSGLPSDRFSAERTGGSVSTLTIQRTQQEDSAVYLCASSLWGGMYFGPGTRLTVT.

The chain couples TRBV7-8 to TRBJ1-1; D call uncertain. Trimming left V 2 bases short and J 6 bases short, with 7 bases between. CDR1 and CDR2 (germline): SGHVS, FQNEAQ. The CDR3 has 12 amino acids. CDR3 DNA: TGTGCCAGCAGCTTAACTAGGGCTGAAGCTTTCTTT. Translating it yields CASSLTRAEAFF.

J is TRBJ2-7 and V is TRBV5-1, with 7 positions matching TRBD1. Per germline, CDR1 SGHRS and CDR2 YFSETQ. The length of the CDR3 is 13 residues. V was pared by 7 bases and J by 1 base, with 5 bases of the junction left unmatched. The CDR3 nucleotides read TGCGCCAGCCGGGCGGACAGGTCCTACGAGCAGTACTTC. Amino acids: CASRADRSYEQYF.

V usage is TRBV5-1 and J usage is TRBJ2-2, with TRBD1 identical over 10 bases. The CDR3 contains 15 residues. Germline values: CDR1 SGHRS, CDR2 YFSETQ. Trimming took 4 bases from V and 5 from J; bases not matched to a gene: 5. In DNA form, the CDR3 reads TGCGCCAGCAGCCTGGGACAGGGGAAAACCGGGGAGCTGTTTTTT. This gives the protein CASSLGQGKTGELFF.